This T cell receptor beta chain was identified during a study of T cells in Graves' hyperthyroidism and ophthalmopathy. The CDR3 has 14 amino acids. CDR1 is MNHNS, CDR2 SASEGT, per germline. At least ten counts were recorded for this clonotype. One junction end does not reproduce the germline sequence, and a read error may be involved. Amplification yielded TCR beta CDR3 regions, with RNA transcripts as the source. First-round RT-PCR targeting the TCR CDR3 was performed with the HTBI primer set. A single record per CDR3 protein comes from TCRdb applying MiXCR to the multiplex PCR reads. The sample yields roughly 560,000 distinct CDR3 sequences, about 15% seen once.

The sequenced sample consisted of blood. The chain uses TRBV6-1 and TRBJ2-6; D might be TRBD2 (6 bases). The source is a woman in her 40s with Graves' ophthalmopathy. CDR3 in DNA: TGTGCCAGCACCGGGAGCTCTGGGGTCAACGTCCTGACTTTC. This translates into CASTGSSGVNVLTF.